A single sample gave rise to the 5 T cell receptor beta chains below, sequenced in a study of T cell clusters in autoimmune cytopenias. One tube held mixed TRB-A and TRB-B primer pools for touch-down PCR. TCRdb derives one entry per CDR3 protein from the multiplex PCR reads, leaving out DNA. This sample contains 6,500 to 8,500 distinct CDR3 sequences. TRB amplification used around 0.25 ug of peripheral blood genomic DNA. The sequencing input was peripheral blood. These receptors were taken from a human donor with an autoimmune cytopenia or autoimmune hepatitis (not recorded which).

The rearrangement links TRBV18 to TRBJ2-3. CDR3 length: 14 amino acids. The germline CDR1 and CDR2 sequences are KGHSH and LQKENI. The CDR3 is CASSPADNTDTQYF.

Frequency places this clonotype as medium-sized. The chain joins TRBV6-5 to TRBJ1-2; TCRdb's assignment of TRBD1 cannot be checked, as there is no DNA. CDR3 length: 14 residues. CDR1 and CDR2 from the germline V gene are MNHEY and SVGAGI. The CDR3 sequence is CASGQGARGGGYTF.

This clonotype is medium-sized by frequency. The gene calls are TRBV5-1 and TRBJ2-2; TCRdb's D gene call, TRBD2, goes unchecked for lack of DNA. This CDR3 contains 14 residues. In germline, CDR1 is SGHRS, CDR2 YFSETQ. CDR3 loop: CASSTGLTSGELFF.

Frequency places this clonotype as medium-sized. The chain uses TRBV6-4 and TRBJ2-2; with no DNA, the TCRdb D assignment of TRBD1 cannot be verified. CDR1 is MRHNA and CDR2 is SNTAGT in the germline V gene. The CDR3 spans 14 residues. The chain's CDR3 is CASKAGPDTGELFF.

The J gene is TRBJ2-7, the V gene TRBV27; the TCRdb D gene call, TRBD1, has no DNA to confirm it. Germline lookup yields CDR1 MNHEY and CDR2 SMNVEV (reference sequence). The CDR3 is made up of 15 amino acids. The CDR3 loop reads CASSFVQGSPYEQYF.